These T cell receptor beta chains were read from a single sample in a study of blood T cell repertoires in COVID-19. Assay: immunoSEQ multiplex PCR; the TCRdb copy retains only in-frame clones and omits some. The sample gives more than 450,000 clones, around 87% of which show up once; under 0.85% is in the top ten. Sequenced material: PBMCs or T cells enriched from blood (not recorded which). The origin of the receptors is a young woman who had recovered from COVID-19. Both conserved end residues are part of each CDR3. The D gene is left open where the match is weak.

V | D | CDR3
TRBV5-1 | TRBD1 | CASSLVTGGLEQYF
TRBV7-9 | . | CASSPRGDTKSGTEAFF
TRBV19 | . | CASSGRESDPYTF
TRBV5-1 | . | CASSLLGGDTEAFF
TRBV19 | . | CASRSKGRTRVRKKLFF
TRBV5-4 | TRBD1 | CASSLAGQGAFYEQYF
TRBV11-2 | . | CASSPGHSNTGELFF
TRBV18 | . | CASSPAEFLYRVNTEAFF
TRBV19 | TRBD1 | CASTGGFYNEQFF
TRBV7-9 | . | CASRNGASREQYF
TRBV7-2 | . | CASSLQRGAGNEQFF
TRBV5-1 | TRBD1 | CASSDEQGDQETQYF
TRBV2 | TRBD1 | CASGDRGSGYTF
TRBV3-1/TRBV3-2 | TRBD1 | CASSHTGGTGELFF
TRBV29-1 | TRBD1 | CSVAPPGQGNTGELFF
TRBV30 | . | CAWSRESYGYTF
TRBV29-1 | TRBD2 | CSITSEGEMDEQYF
TRBV6-4 | TRBD1 | CASSRTGNTEAFF
TRBV4-1 | TRBD2 | CASSHILRRSGGADTQYF
TRBV11-2 | . | CASSFGQHTEAFF
TRBV9 | . | CASSVVPGGGEQYF
TRBV12-3/TRBV12-4 | . | CASSVQLYGYTF
TRBV28 | TRBD1 | CASSLANTGTGIRDTQYF
TRBV1 | . | CTSSYTLGGLALERTETQYF
TRBV9 | . | CASRRTANYGYTF
TRBV7-9 | TRBD1 | CASSREGGSPLHF
TRBV4-1 | TRBD1 | CASSQAWTGGKLTGELFF
TRBV5-1 | . | CASSLDSQNTEAFF
TRBV6-5 | . | CASRPPVATGELFF
TRBV5-6 | TRBD2 | CASSLPGLAGLAGLFF
TRBV28 | . | CATRGDSNQPQHF
TRBV30 | TRBD1 | CAWSVGQGGTGELFF
TRBV20-1 | . | CRPDRNTEAFF
TRBV11-2 | . | CASSLGSSGDANSPLHF
TRBV7-9 | . | CASSPGASAGDGYTF
TRBV30 | TRBD2 | CTCERGGTDTQYF
TRBV30 | . | CAWRPKGGLNQPQHF
TRBV28 | TRBD2 | CASSWEGPYEQYF
TRBV3-1/TRBV3-2 | . | CASSQDPGGYTF
TRBV19 | . | CASSSRGTDGNTIYF
TRBV2 | TRBD1 | CASSEGWDRAQPQHF
TRBV29-1 | TRBD1 | CSVLGQGVTYNEQFF
TRBV5-1 | . | CASSSLPGGVAGYTF
TRBV10-3 | TRBD1 | CAISASTGTYYGYTF
TRBV6-5 | TRBD1 | CASSYAGQPMNTEAFF
TRBV5-8 | . | CASSLRTAVNYGYTF
TRBV5-1 | . | CASSLGTALNSPLHF
TRBV28 | TRBD1 | CASLPGQGDTEAFF